Below, one TCR beta chain is given with its context. Only in-frame clones appear in the TCRdb table, and some are missing; sequencing was by immunoSEQ multiplex PCR. The data contain some 1,100,000 clones, 78% of them singletons. This specimen belongs to a study of shared clonotypes between healthy human individuals. The CDR3 runs 16 residues. Germline lookup yields CDR1 SGHAT and CDR2 FQNNGV. Trimming shortened V by 1 base and J by 6 bases, and 17 bases separated the two germline ends. Sample: memory CD4+ T cells from PBMCs. Subset reported: CD45RA-negative fraction. V gene TRBV11-2 combines with J gene TRBJ2-3; possibly TRBD2 for D (6 bases). This TCR came from a young man in good health. Some clones in this sample may be carry-over from other donors' samples. CDR3 sequence reads: CASSLGFRAGTDTQYF. In DNA, the CDR3 is TGTGCCAGCAGCTTAGGGTTTCGGGCGGGAACCGATACGCAGTATTTT.